Sequencing of this T cell receptor beta chain was carried out in a study of cytomegalovirus exposure and HLA in healthy donors. Findings of the study overall: Most TCRs appeared rarely, but some public TCRs recurred in many donors. A classifier reportedly called cytomegalovirus status with high sensitivity and specificity. A list of about 180 TCR beta chains associated with cytomegalovirus was given.

J gave up 5 bases and V 0 bases, and 6 bases lay outside the gene matches. This CDR3 has 16 amino acids. Germline V gives CDR1 SGHRS, CDR2 YFSETQ. The repertoire was sequenced with immunoSEQ multiplex PCR; TCRdb's copy has only in-frame clones and lacks some. The table shows around 130,000 clones, with around 92% occurring only once. Comments on this clone: Antigen specificity is unknown.

Donors were drawn from the approximately 110-subject validation cohort, separate from the approximately 700-subject first cohort. This TCR came from a man between 25 and 39 years old in good health and CMV-seronegative. The J gene is TRBJ2-7, the V gene TRBV5-1, with TRBD2 matching over 12 bases. The sequenced sample was PBMCs. The CDR3 is CASSLAPLAGGNEQYF. The CDR3 DNA sequence: TGCGCCAGCAGCTTGGCCCCACTAGCGGGGGGCAACGAGCAGTACTTC.